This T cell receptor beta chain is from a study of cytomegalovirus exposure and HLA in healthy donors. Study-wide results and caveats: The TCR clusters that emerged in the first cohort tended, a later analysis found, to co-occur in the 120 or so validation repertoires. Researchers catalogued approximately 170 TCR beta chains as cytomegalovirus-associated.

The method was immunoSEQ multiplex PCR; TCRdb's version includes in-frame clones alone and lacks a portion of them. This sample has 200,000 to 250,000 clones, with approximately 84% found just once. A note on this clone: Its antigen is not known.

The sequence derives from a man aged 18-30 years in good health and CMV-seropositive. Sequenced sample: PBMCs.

The CDR3 coding sequence is TGTGCCAGCAGCCCGAGGGGGGCCTACAATGAGCAGTTCTTC. It encodes CASSPRGAYNEQFF. The chain has TRBV5-4 and TRBJ2-1, with D perhaps matching TRBD1 or TRBD2 (6 bases each). The V end was cut by 4 bases, the J end by 2 bases, with 10 bases between. Germline CDR1 reads SGHNT; CDR2 reads YYREEE (reference sequence). The CDR3 runs to 14 residues. The full variable domain, with the rest looked up from reference TRBV5-4 and TRBJ2-1, is ETGVTQSPTHLIKTRGQQVTLRCSSQSGHNTVSWYQQALGQGPQFIFQYYREEENGRGNFPPRFSGLQFPNYSSELNVNALELDDSALYLCASSPRGAYNEQFFGPGTRLTVL.